The text below deals with one TCR beta chain. Its specificity is unknown. This specimen comes from a study of cytomegalovirus exposure and HLA in healthy donors. Study-level background: A later analysis reported the same platform for the 90 to 150 validation repertoires and the approximately 640 first-cohort repertoires. General study points: Specific recognition of CMV antigens was confirmed in vitro for a few chains (all CMV-associated).

CDR3 length: 16 amino acids. V shed 3 bases and J shed 1 base, with 12 bases lying between them. Germline CDR1 KGHSH, CDR2 LQKENI. TCRdb's copy holds only in-frame clones and misses some; the assay was immunoSEQ multiplex PCR. The table includes 90,000 to 150,000 clones, about 83% detected once. The sequencing sample was made of PBMCs. The chain recombines TRBV18 with TRBJ2-2; a possible D gene is TRBD2 (6 bases). The sequence was collected from a man aged 18 to 30 in good health and CMV-seronegative. CDR3 DNA: TGTGCCAGCTCACCGGGGGGACTCCGGAACACCGGGGAGCTGTTTTTT. Translation: CASSPGGLRNTGELFF.